Below, one T cell receptor beta chain is given with its context. The method was immunoSEQ multiplex PCR; TCRdb's version includes in-frame clones alone and lacks a portion of them. The data contain 75,000 to 100,000 clones, around 87% of them seen just once; the ten biggest clones take up approximately 7%. The data are from a study of blood T cell repertoires in COVID-19. The source material was peripheral blood. This TCR was recovered from a human donor with acute or convalescent COVID-19. The donor label of this sample is uncertain.

The CDR3 DNA follows: TGCGCCAGCAGCCAAGGAGGACTGGGGGGGACCAGATCTGGAAACACCATATATTTT. Protein product: CASSQGGLGGTRSGNTIYF. This chain joins TRBV4-1 and TRBJ1-3, with D perhaps TRBD1 (5 bases). Germline V gene data show CDR1 as MGHRA and CDR2 as YSYEKL. This CDR3 is 19 amino acids long. With 1 base removed from V and 1 base from J, the gap between germline ends came to 20 bases.